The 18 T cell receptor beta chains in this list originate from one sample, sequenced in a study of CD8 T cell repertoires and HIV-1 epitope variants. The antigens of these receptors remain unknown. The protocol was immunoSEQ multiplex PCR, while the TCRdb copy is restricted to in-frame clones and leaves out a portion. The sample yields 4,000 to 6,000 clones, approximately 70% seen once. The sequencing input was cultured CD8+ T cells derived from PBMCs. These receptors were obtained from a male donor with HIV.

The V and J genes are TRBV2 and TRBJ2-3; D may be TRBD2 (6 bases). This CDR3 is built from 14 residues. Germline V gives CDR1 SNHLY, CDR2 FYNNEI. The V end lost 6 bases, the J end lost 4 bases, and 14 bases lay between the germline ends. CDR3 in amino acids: CASRLAGLSDTQYF. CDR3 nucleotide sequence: TGTGCCAGCAGACTAGCCGGGCTTTCAGATACGCAGTATTTT.

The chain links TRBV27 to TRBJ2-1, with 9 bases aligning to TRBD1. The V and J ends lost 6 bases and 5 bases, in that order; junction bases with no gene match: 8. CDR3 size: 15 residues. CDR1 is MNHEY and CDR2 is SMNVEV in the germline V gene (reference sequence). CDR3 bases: TGTGCCAGCAGACGTCCCGGGACAGGGAACAATGAGCAGTTCTTC. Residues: CASRRPGTGNNEQFF.

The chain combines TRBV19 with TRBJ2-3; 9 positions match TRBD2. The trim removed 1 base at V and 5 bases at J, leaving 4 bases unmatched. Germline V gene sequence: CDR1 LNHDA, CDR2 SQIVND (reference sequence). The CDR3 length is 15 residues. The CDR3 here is CASSIVAGAVDTQYF. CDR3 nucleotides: TGTGCCAGTAGTATAGTAGCGGGAGCAGTAGATACGCAGTATTTT.

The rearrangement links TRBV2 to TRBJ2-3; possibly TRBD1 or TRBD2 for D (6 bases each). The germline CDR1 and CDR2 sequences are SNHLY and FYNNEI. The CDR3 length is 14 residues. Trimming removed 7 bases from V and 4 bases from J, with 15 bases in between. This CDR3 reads CASNGGRDADTQYF. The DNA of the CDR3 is TGTGCCAGCAATGGGGGGCGAGACGCAGATACGCAGTATTTT.

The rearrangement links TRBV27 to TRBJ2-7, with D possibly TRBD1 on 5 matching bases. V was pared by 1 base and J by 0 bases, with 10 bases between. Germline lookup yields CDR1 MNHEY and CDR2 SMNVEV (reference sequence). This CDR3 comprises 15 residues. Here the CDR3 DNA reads TGTGCCAGCAGTTTATTGGCAGGGTCCTCCTACGAGCAGTACTTC. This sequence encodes CASSLLAGSSYEQYF.

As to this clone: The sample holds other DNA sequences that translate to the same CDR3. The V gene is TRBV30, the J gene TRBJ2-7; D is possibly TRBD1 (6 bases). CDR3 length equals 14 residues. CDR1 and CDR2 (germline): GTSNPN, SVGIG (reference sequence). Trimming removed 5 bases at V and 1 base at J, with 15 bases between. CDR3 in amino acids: CAWDPGQGSYEQYF. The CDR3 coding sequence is TGTGCCTGGGACCCGGGACAAGGGTCCTACGAGCAGTACTTC.

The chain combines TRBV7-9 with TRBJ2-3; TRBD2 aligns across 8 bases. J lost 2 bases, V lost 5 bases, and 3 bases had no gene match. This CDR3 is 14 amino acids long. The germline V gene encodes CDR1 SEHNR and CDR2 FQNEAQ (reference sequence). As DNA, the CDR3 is TGTGCCAGCAGCCGTAGCGGGAACACAGATACGCAGTATTTT. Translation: CASSRSGNTDTQYF. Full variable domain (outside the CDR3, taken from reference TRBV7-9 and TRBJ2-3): DTGVSQNPRHKITKRGQNVTFRCDPISEHNRLYWYRQTLGQGPEFLTYFQNEAQLEKSRLLSDRFSAERPKGSFSTLEIQRTEQGDSAMYLCASSRSGNTDTQYFGPGTRLTVL.

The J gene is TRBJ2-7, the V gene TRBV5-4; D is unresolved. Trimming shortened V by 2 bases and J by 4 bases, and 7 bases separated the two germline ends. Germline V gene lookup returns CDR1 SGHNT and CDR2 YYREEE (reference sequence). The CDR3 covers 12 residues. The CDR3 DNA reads TGTGCCAGCAGCTTCGCCGAGTACGAGCAGTACTTC. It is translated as CASSFAEYEQYF.

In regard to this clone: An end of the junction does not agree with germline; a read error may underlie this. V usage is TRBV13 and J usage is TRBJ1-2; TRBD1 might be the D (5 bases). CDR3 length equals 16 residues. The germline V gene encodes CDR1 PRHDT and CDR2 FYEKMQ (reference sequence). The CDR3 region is CASTLGRGGGVYGYTF. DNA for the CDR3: TGTGCCAGCACCTTAGGGAGGGGCGGGGGAGTCTATGGCTACACCTTC. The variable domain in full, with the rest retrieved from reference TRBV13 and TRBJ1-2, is AAGVIQSPRHLIKEKRETATLKCYPIPRHDTVYWYQQGPGQDPQFLISFYEKMQSDKGSIPDRFSAQQFSDYHSELNMSSLELGDSALYFCASTLGRGGGVYGYTFGSGTRLTVV.

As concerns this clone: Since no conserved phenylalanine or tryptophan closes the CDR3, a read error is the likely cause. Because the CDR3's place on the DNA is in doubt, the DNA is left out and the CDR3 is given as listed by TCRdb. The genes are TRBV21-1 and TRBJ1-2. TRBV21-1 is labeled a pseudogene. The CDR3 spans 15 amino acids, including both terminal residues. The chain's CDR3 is CASSKGDRKGRGYTL.

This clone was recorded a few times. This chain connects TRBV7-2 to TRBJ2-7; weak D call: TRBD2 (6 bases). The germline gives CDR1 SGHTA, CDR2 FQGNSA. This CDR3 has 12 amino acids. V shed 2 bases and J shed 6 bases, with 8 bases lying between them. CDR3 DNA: TGTGCCAGCAGCTTACGAGCGGGCGAGCAGTACTTC. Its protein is CASSLRAGEQYF. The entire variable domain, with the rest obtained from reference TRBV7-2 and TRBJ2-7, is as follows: GAGVSQSPSNKVTEKGKDVELRCDPISGHTALYWYRQSLGQGLEFLIYFQGNSAPDKSGLPSDRFSAERTGGSVSTLTIQRTQQEDSAVYLCASSLRAGEQYFGPGTRLTVT.

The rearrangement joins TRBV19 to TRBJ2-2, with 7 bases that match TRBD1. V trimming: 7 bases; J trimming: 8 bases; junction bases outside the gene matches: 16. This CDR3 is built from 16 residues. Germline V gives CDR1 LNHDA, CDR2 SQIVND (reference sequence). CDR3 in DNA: TGTGCCAGTAAAGGTTATGCCGGACAGGCGACGGGGGAGCTGTTTTTT. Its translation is CASKGYAGQATGELFF.

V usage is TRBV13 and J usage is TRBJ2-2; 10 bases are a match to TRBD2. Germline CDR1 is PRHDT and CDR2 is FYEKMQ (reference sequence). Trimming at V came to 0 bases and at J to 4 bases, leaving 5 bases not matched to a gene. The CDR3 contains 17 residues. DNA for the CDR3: TGTGCCAGCAGCTTAGGTTGGGCTAGCGGGAGCACCGGGGAGCTGTTTTTT. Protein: CASSLGWASGSTGELFF.

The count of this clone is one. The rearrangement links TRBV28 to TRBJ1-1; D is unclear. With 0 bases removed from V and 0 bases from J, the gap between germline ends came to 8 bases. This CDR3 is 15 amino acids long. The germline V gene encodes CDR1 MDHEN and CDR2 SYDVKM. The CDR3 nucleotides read TGTGCCAGCAGTTTATGGGGCTCCATGAACACTGAAGCTTTCTTT. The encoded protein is CASSLWGSMNTEAFF.

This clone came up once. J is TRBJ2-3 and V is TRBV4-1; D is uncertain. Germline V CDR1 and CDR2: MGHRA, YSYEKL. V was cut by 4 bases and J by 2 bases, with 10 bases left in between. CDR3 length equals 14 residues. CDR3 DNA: TGCGCCAGCAGCCCACAAAACCCCACAGATACGCAGTATTTT. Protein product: CASSPQNPTDTQYF.

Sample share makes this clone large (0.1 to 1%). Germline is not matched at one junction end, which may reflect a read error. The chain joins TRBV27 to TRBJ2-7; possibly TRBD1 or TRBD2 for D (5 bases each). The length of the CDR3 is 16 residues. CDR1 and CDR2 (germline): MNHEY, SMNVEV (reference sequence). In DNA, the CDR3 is TGTGCCAGCAGTGTATCCTCCGGGACGGTGTCCTACGAGCAGTACTTC. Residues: CASSVSSGTVSYEQYF.

DNA for the CDR3: TGTGCCAGCAGTTTGTTTCTAAAACTAGGCTACAATGAGCAGTTCTTC. Translation gives CASSLFLKLGYNEQFF. The chain is built from TRBV28 and TRBJ2-1; a weak D match, TRBD2 (5 bases). This CDR3 has 16 residues. V was cut by 3 bases and J by 3 bases, with 15 bases left in between. CDR1 and CDR2 (germline): MDHEN, SYDVKM.

CDR3 protein: CASSLEEGSGNTIYF. Here the CDR3 DNA reads TGTGCCAGCAGCTTAGAGGAGGGTTCTGGAAACACCATATATTTT. V usage is TRBV7-8 and J usage is TRBJ1-3; D call uncertain. The germline V and J ends were trimmed by 1 base and 1 base, with 8 bases remaining between them. Germline-derived CDR1 and CDR2 are SGHVS and FQNEAQ. CDR3 length: 15 residues.